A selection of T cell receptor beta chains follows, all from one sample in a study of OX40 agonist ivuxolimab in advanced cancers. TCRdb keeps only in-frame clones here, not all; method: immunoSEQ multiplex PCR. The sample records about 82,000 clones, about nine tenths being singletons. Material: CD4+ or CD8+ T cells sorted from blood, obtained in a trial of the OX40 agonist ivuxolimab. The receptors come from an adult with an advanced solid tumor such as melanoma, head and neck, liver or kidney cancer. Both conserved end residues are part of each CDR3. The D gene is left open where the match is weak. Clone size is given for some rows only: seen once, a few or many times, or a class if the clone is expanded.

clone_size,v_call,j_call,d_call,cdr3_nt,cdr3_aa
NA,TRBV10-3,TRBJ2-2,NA,TGTGCCATCAGTGAGTCGGCCAACACCGGGGAGCTGTTTTTT,CAISESANTGELFF
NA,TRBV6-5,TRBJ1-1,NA,TGTGCCAGCAGTTACGGGGGAGGGATGAACACTGAAGCTTTCTTT,CASSYGGGMNTEAFF
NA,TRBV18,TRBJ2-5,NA,TGTGCCAGCTCCCAAAGCGCGAGTACGGTGGAGACCCAGTACTTC,CASSQSASTVETQYF
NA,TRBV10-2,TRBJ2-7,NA,TGCGCCAGCAGAGCCCCCGTGAGTCACGAGCAGTACTTC,CASRAPVSHEQYF
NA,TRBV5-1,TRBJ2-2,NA,TGCGCCAGCAGCCCACAATCGCGTTCTAACACCGGGGAGCTGTTTTTT,CASSPQSRSNTGELFF
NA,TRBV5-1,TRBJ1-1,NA,TGCGCCAGCAAGGACGACCCAGTGAACACTGAAGCTTTCTTT,CASKDDPVNTEAFF
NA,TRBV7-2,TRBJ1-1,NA,TGTGCCAGCAGCCTACGTATGAACACTGAAGCTTTCTTT,CASSLRMNTEAFF
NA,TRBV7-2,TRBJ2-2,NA,TGTGCCAGCAGCGAGGACAGAGGGAACACCGGGGAGCTGTTTTTT,CASSEDRGNTGELFF
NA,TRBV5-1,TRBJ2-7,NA,TGCGCCAGCAGCCCACCGGCAGGGGATGGCGAGCAGTACTTC,CASSPPAGDGEQYF
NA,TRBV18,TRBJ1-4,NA,TGTGCCAGCTCACCCCGCCGGGCTAATGAAAAACTGTTTTTT,CASSPRRANEKLFF
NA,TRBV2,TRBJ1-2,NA,TGTGCCAGCAGTCCCAGTGGGGGGCATAACTATGGCTACACCTTC,CASSPSGGHNYGYTF
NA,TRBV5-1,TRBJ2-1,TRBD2,TGCGCCAGCAGCGTTAGCGGGGGGGCGTCCTACAATGAGCAGTTCTTC,CASSVSGGASYNEQFF
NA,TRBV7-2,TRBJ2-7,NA,TGTGCCAGCAGCTCAACCAGGGTCGAGCAGTACTTC,CASSSTRVEQYF
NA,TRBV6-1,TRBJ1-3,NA,TGTGCCAGCCATATTCAGTCCATTGGAAACACCATATATTTT,CASHIQSIGNTIYF
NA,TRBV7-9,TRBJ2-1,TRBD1,TGTGCCAGCAGCTTCGACAGGGGATCCTACAATGAGCAGTTCTTC,CASSFDRGSYNEQFF
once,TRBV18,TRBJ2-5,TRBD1,TGTGCCAGCTCACCATCGGGACAGGGGAAAGAGACCCAGTACTTC,CASSPSGQGKETQYF
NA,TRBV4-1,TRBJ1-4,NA,TGCGCCAGCAGCCAACGAGGACGGAGGATAAATGAAAAACTGTTTTTT,CASSQRGRRINEKLFF
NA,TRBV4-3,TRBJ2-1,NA,TGCGCCAGCAGCCAACTTTGGCAGGCTTTAACCTACAATGAGCAGTTCTTC,CASSQLWQALTYNEQFF
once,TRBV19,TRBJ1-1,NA,TGTGCCAGTAGTGGGGCCGGGGGGAGTGACACTGAAGCTTTCTTT,CASSGAGGSDTEAFF
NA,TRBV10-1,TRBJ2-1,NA,TGCGCCAGCATCGACTTCCAACACAATGAGCAGTTCTTC,CASIDFQHNEQFF
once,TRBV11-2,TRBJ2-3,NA,TGTGCCAGCAGCTTAGGTAGATTAGATACGCAGTATTTT,CASSLGRLDTQYF
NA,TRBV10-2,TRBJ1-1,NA,TGCGCCAGCAGTGAGCCAGGGATGAACACTGAAGCTTTCTTT,CASSEPGMNTEAFF
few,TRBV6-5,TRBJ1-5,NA,TGTGCCAGCAGTTACGGACTCGGTAGCAATCAGCCCCAGCATTTT,CASSYGLGSNQPQHF
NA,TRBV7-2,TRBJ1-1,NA,TGTGCCAGCACATCCCTGCGGGGGAACACTGAAGCTTTCTTT,CASTSLRGNTEAFF
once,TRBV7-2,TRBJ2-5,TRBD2,TGTGCCAGCAGCTTGAGCGGGGGGGAAGAGACCCAGTACTTC,CASSLSGGEETQYF
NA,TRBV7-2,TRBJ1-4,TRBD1,TGTGCCAGCAGCTGGACAGGGGATGAAAAACTGTTTTTT,CASSWTGDEKLFF
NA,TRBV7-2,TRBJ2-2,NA,TGTGCCAGCAGTAACACCGGGGAGCTGTTTTTT,CASSNTGELFF
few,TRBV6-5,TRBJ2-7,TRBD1,TGTGCCAGCAGTTACTCTGGGGGGGACAGGGGTTACGAGCAGTACTTC,CASSYSGGDRGYEQYF
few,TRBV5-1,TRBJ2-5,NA,TGCGCCAGCAGCTTAGGACAAGCCGGGCAAGAGACCCAGTACTTC,CASSLGQAGQETQYF
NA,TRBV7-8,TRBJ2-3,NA,TGTGCCAGCAGCCTCCCCCCCCGGGTTAGCACAGATACGCAGTATTTT,CASSLPPRVSTDTQYF
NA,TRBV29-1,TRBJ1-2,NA,TGCAGCGTTGAGGAGTGGACGGCCAACTATGGCTACACCTTC,CSVEEWTANYGYTF
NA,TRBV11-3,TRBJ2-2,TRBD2,TGTGCCAGCAGCTTAGATCTAGGACTAGCTTATTCGGGGGAGCTGTTTTTT,CASSLDLGLAYSGELFF
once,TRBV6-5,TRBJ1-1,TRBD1,TGTGCCAGCAGTAACCAGGGACAGGTCCTTGAAGCTTTCTTT,CASSNQGQVLEAFF
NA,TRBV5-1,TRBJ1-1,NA,TGCGCCAGCAGCGTAGGACAGATGAACACTGAAGCTTTCTTT,CASSVGQMNTEAFF
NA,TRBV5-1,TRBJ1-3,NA,TGCGCCAGCAGCCTCTCTTCAGGGACTGGAAACACCATATATTTT,CASSLSSGTGNTIYF
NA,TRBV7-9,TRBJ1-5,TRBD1,TGTGCCAGCAGCCCTAACAGGGGATCGGGTCAGCCCCAGCATTTT,CASSPNRGSGQPQHF
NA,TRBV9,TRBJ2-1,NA,TGTGCCAGCAGCGTCCAGGACCATTACAATGAGCAGTTCTTC,CASSVQDHYNEQFF
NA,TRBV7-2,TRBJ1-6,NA,TGTGCCAGCAGCTTATCCGGGTCCCTGAATTCACCCCTCCACTTT,CASSLSGSLNSPLHF
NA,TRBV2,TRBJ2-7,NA,TGTGCCAGCACCCCCGCCTACGAGCAGTACTTC,CASTPAYEQYF
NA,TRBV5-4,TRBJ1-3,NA,TGTGCCAGCAGCTTGGACCCCTCGGCAGGGACTGGAAACACCATATATTTT,CASSLDPSAGTGNTIYF
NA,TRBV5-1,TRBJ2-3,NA,TGCGCCAGCAGCTTGGTAATTCCAGGGATCAGGAGAGATACGCAGTATTTT,CASSLVIPGIRRDTQYF
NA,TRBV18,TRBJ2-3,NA,TGTGCCAGCTCACCCCCACTGGTGTCAGATACGCAGTATTTT,CASSPPLVSDTQYF
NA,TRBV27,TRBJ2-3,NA,TGTGCCAGCAGTTTGGGGCTAGCGCGCACAGATACGCAGTATTTT,CASSLGLARTDTQYF
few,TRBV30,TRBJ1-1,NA,TGTGCCTGGTCAGGACAAATGAACACTGAAGCTTTCTTT,CAWSGQMNTEAFF
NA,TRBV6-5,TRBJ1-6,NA,TGTGCCAGCAGCCTGACGGATTCTAATTCACCCCTCCACTTT,CASSLTDSNSPLHF
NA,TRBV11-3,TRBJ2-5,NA,TGTGCCAGCAGCTTCAGGCAGGGGGGAAGAGAGACCCAGTACTTC,CASSFRQGGRETQYF
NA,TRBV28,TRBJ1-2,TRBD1,TGTGCCAGCAGACCGACAGGGACGATAGACTATGGCTACACCTTC,CASRPTGTIDYGYTF
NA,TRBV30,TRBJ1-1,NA,TGTGCCTGGAGTACGGGGGGCGCGATGAACACTGAAGCTTTCTTT,CAWSTGGAMNTEAFF
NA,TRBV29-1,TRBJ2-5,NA,TGCAGCGGTAGCGGAGCCACGCAAGAGACCCAGTACTTC,CSGSGATQETQYF
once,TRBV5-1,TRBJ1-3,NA,TGCGCCAGCAGCGTGGATACTGCTGGAAACACCATATATTTT,CASSVDTAGNTIYF